These 5 T cell receptor beta chains came from one sample sequenced in a study of molecular identifiers for immune sequencing clone quantification. In TCRdb, the PCR reads were re-called with MiXCR into one record per CDR3 protein. Of 490,000 or so distinct CDR3 sequences listed, 20% to 25% are singletons. The material sequenced was naive CD8+ T cells from blood, with Jurkat cell RNA spiked in. The subset denotes: FACS-sorted CD8+CD4-CCR7+CD45RA+ naive T cells. The origin of the receptors is a human donor in good health. Some libraries in this study had Jurkat cell RNA spiked in.

Concerning this clonotype itself: The junction does not match germline at one end; this may be a read error. This chain links TRBV6-2 or TRBV6-3 with TRBJ2-5, with D maybe TRBD1 (5 bases). Per germline, CDR1 MNHEY and CDR2 SVGEGT. There are 16 residues in the CDR3. CDR3 amino acids: CACRLGIGDSRETQYF. The CDR3, as DNA: TGTGCCTGCAGGTTGGGTATAGGGGATTCGAGAGAGACCCAGTACTTC.

This chain uses TRBV6-6 with TRBJ2-2; possible D gene TRBD2, 6 bases. CDR3 length equals 16 residues. Germline loops: CDR1 MNHNY, CDR2 SVGAGI (reference sequence). Trimming took off 9 bases at V and 10 bases at J, with 27 bases between the two ends. The CDR3 sequence is CASISSSGPNAVELFF. The CDR3 nucleotides are TGTGCCAGTATCTCATCCAGCGGGCCGAACGCCGTGGAGCTGTTTTTT.

In its sample, this clonotype was seen many times. V usage is TRBV7-2 and J usage is TRBJ1-1; TRBD1 is a possible D gene (5 bases). Trimming stripped 0 bases from V and 5 bases from J, with 13 bases between. Germline values: CDR1 SGHTA, CDR2 FQGNSA. The CDR3 runs 15 residues. CDR3 region: CASSLAAGRSTEAFF. The CDR3 DNA reads as TGTGCCAGCAGCTTAGCGGCAGGGAGGAGTACTGAAGCTTTCTTT.

This clonotype appeared many times. Here the CDR3 reads CASSRGAHEQYF. The CDR3, as DNA: TGTGCCAGCAGTCGAGGGGCCCACGAGCAGTACTTC. This rearrangement joins TRBV12-3 or TRBV12-4 to TRBJ2-7; either TRBD1 or TRBD2 may fit D (5 bases each). The CDR3 runs to 12 residues. Trimming removed 5 bases from V and 5 bases from J, with 10 bases in between.

This clonotype has a handful of counts. This chain joins TRBV7-6 and TRBJ2-3; D tentatively reads TRBD1 or TRBD2 (6 bases each). Germline V lookup: CDR1 SGHVS, CDR2 FNYEAQ. V was trimmed by 4 bases and J by 1 base, leaving 12 bases between them. The CDR3 contains 15 residues. CDR3 amino acids: CASSWGARGTDTQYF. In DNA, the CDR3 is TGTGCCAGCAGCTGGGGGGCCAGGGGCACAGATACGCAGTATTTT.